One sample yielded the 19 T cell receptor beta chains listed below, sequenced in a study of blood T cells in healthy people across ages. A second PCR, run for 7 to 11 cycles, used a sample-barcoded 5' primer plus a J-beta primer mix. TCRdb re-analysed the 5' RACE reads in MiXCR, keeping a single row per CDR3 protein. The sample shows about 1.8 million distinct CDR3 sequences, around 50% of them seen only once. The specimen was blood. The receptors here all came from a woman aged 40 to 49 in good health.

J is TRBJ2-5 and V is TRBV20-1; D remains unclear. The CDR3 extends over 14 amino acids. In germline, CDR1 is DFQATT, CDR2 SNEGSKA (reference sequence). Trimming stripped 1 base from V and 5 bases from J, with 14 bases between. CDR3 sequence (DNA): TGCAGTGCTAGAGGGCAGGCCCTGTTGGAGACCCAGTACTTC. Translating gives CSARGQALLETQYF.

V usage is TRBV12-3 or TRBV12-4 and J usage is TRBJ2-5, with 9 bases fitting TRBD2. CDR3 length: 17 amino acids. V trimming: 7 bases; J trimming: 2 bases; junction bases outside the gene matches: 14. CDR3 in DNA: TGTGCCAGCATGGAGGGGGTTAGCGGGGGTCTTCAAGAGACCCAGTACTTC. Protein sequence: CASMEGVSGGLQETQYF.

The chain has TRBV6-2 or TRBV6-3 and TRBJ1-1, with D hard to call. The V and J ends lost 0 bases and 3 bases respectively, with 14 bases between them. In germline, CDR1 is MNHEY, CDR2 SVGEGT. The CDR3 has 16 residues. The CDR3 is CASSYSRVRGDTEAFF. The CDR3 DNA follows: TGTGCCAGCAGTTACTCGAGGGTTCGCGGGGACACTGAAGCTTTCTTT.

The chain recombines TRBV12-3 or TRBV12-4 with TRBJ1-5, with D possibly being TRBD1 (6 bases). V was shortened by 5 bases and J by 3 bases, with 11 bases between the two germline ends. CDR3 length: 14 amino acids. The CDR3 spells CASSPGVVNQPQHF. CDR3 in DNA: TGTGCCAGCAGTCCAGGGGTGGTCAATCAGCCCCAGCATTTT.

There are a few counts of this clonotype. This chain uses TRBV7-8 with TRBJ2-3, with 9 nucleotides matching TRBD2. Trimming cost V 3 bases and J 2 bases; bases outside gene matches: 6. Looked up from germline, CDR1 is SGHVS and CDR2 is FQNEAQ. This CDR3 is 16 amino acids long. The chain's CDR3 is CASSFLLAGNTDTQYF. The DNA for the CDR3 is TGTGCCAGCAGCTTCCTACTAGCGGGTAACACAGATACGCAGTATTTT.

This clonotype was seen only a few times. J is TRBJ1-5 and V is TRBV7-2; D unclear. CDR3 size: 13 residues. Germline V gene lookup returns CDR1 SGHTA and CDR2 FQGNSA. The V and J ends lost 0 bases and 4 bases respectively, with 4 bases between them. CDR3 loop: CASSLAANQPQHF. Here the CDR3 DNA reads TGTGCCAGCAGCTTAGCCGCAAATCAGCCCCAGCATTTT.

V usage is TRBV27 and J usage is TRBJ2-1; 8 positions match TRBD2. The CDR3 totals 16 residues. Germline V gene sequence: CDR1 MNHEY, CDR2 SMNVEV (reference sequence). J lost 3 bases, V lost 6 bases, and 10 bases had no gene match. The CDR3 region has the DNA TGTGCCAGCAGGGGGGGGGCGGGGGGAAACTACAATGAGCAGTTCTTC. This sequence encodes CASRGGAGGNYNEQFF.

J is TRBJ2-2 and V is TRBV28, with D unclear. The CDR3 runs to 12 residues. Germline CDR1 is MDHEN and CDR2 is SYDVKM. V was pared by 0 bases and J by 5 bases, with 1 base between. The CDR3 spells CASSLWTGELFF. The CDR3 bases are TGTGCCAGCAGTTTATGGACCGGGGAGCTGTTTTTT.

This clonotype was counted many times. V is TRBV7-9 and J is TRBJ2-7; maybe TRBD2 (6 bases). This CDR3 has 14 amino acids. Germline values: CDR1 SEHNR, CDR2 FQNEAQ (reference sequence). Trimming shortened V by 3 bases and J by 2 bases, and 11 bases separated the two germline ends. The chain's CDR3 is CASSLLSGAYEQYF. The CDR3 nucleotides are TGTGCCAGCAGCTTGCTGTCGGGGGCCTACGAGCAGTACTTC.

This chain links TRBV4-2 with TRBJ2-5; perhaps D is TRBD1 or TRBD2 (5 bases each). CDR1 and CDR2 (germline): LGHNA, YNFKEQ. Trimming removed 4 bases from V and 5 bases from J, with 17 bases in between. The CDR3 length is 15 residues. The CDR3, as DNA: TGTGCCAGCAGCCGAAAGATGGCCAGGGAGGAGACCCAGTACTTC. Translating it yields CASSRKMAREETQYF.

V is TRBV15 and J is TRBJ2-3; unclear D gene. Germline V gene sequence: CDR1 LNHNV, CDR2 YYDKDF (reference sequence). The CDR3 runs 15 residues. Trimming cost V 3 bases and J 2 bases, with 12 bases left between them. CDR3 protein: CATSSPAVLTDTQYF. DNA of the CDR3: TGTGCCACCAGCAGCCCTGCGGTTCTCACAGATACGCAGTATTTT.

V is TRBV12-3 or TRBV12-4 and J is TRBJ1-4; no definite D call. The CDR3 sequence is 17 residues long. Deletions cut 5 bases from V and 7 bases from J, with 23 bases between. The CDR3 loop is CASSLPSVGFRVEKLFF. CDR3 DNA sequence: TGTGCCAGCAGTCTGCCATCGGTTGGCTTTCGGGTTGAAAAACTGTTTTTT.

This clonotype was found a few times. J is TRBJ2-5 and V is TRBV5-1, with 8 bases aligning to TRBD1. Germline CDR1 SGHRS, CDR2 YFSETQ. CDR3 length: 15 residues. J was trimmed by 3 bases and V by 4 bases; bases with no gene match: 8. Here the CDR3 reads CASSGGTGAEETQYF. In nucleotides, the CDR3 is TGCGCCAGCAGCGGAGGGACAGGCGCCGAAGAGACCCAGTACTTC.

This sequence joins TRBV6-5 and TRBJ2-1, with TRBD1 matching 10 bases. The CDR3 contains 15 residues. Trimming cost V 7 bases and J 11 bases; bases outside gene matches: 14. CDR1 and CDR2 (germline): MNHEY, SVGAGI. Here the CDR3 DNA reads TGTGCCAGCACCCCGGACAGGGGGAGGGCTACGCAGCAGTTCTTC. Amino acid sequence: CASTPDRGRATQQFF.

The V gene is TRBV10-3, the J gene TRBJ2-3; a possible D gene is TRBD2 (6 bases). CDR3 length equals 16 residues. Germline V CDR1 and CDR2: ENHRY, SYGVKD. V dropped 0 bases and J dropped 3 bases, with 13 bases sitting between them. In DNA form, the CDR3 reads TGTGCCATCAGTGAGTCTAAGGGACTGGGAACAGATACGCAGTATTTT. This translates into CAISESKGLGTDTQYF.

This clonotype has only a few counts. The chain employs TRBV6-1 and TRBJ2-7, with 14 nucleotides matching TRBD2. This CDR3 has 17 residues. Germline loops: CDR1 MNHNS, CDR2 SASEGT. V shed 7 bases and J 5 bases; nucleotides not matched to a gene: 13. The CDR3 loop reads CASISRRTSGGLNEQYF. CDR3 DNA: TGTGCCAGCATCTCACGAAGGACTAGCGGGGGGTTGAACGAGCAGTACTTC.

The rearrangement uses TRBV6-2 or TRBV6-3 and TRBJ1-5; 8 bases are a match to TRBD1. The CDR3 is 17 residues long. The V gene's germline CDR1 is MNHEY and CDR2 SVGEGT. The junction had 15 bases not matched to a gene; V was cut back by 5 bases and J by 6 bases. CDR3 nucleotide sequence: TGTGCCAGCAGTAACCCAAACCAGGGGGCGCGCGGTCAGCCCCAGCATTTT. The encoded protein is CASSNPNQGARGQPQHF.

The chain couples TRBV14 to TRBJ2-1; D not resolved. Germline V gene sequence: CDR1 SGHDN, CDR2 FVKESK. The CDR3 is 15 amino acids. The V and J ends lost 0 bases and 8 bases respectively, with 14 bases between them. The CDR3 nucleotides are TGTGCCAGCAGCCAAGAGCCCCATGCTTGGGATGAGCAGTTCTTC. Protein: CASSQEPHAWDEQFF.

This sequence joins TRBV18 and TRBJ2-5; D gene ambiguous. V was clipped by 3 bases and J by 1 base, with 12 bases between them. The CDR3 consists of 15 residues. From germline, CDR1 is KGHSH and CDR2 LQKENI. CDR3 nucleotide sequence: TGTGCCAGCTCACCGGTCGCCAGGTCCCAAGAGACCCAGTACTTC. This codes for CASSPVARSQETQYF.